This T cell receptor beta chain was sequenced during a study of shared T cell receptors in the human thymus. In this sample, this clone turned up once. Clones were sequenced by immunoSEQ multiplex PCR, and TCRdb holds only the in-frame ones, with some missing. Of about 730,000 clones listed, 80% to 90% are singletons. V lost 4 bases and J 4 bases, leaving 14 bases between the germline ends. The CDR3 loop spans 14 amino acids. Looked up from germline, CDR1 is SGHRS and CDR2 is YFSETQ. These data also formed part of another study, on human thymus T cells.

This chain connects TRBV5-1 to TRBJ2-5; TRBD2 is a possible D gene (6 bases). Sequenced: thymocytes. This sequence originates from a girl younger than two with a congenital heart defect. This CDR3 reads CASSESRGGETQYF. CDR3 sequence (DNA): TGCGCCAGCAGCGAATCAAGGGGAGGAGAGACCCAGTACTTC.